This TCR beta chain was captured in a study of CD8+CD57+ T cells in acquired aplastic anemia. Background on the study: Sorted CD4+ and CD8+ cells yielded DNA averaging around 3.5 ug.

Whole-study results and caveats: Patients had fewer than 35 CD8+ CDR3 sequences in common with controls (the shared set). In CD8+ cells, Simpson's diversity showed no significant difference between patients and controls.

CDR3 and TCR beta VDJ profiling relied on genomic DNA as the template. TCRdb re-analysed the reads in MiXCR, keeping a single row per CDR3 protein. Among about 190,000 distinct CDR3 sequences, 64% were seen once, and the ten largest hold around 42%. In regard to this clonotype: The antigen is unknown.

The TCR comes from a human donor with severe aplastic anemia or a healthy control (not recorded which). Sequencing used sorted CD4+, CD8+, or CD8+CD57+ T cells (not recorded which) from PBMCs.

The CDR3 is CATSRDTTGDEKLFF. CDR3 coding DNA: TGTGCCACCAGCAGAGATACGACAGGAGATGAAAAACTGTTTTTT. The chain carries TRBV15 and TRBJ1-4; a possible D gene is TRBD1 (6 bases). V lost 0 bases and J lost 6, with 11 bases in between. The CDR3 length is 15 residues. The germline CDR1 and CDR2 sequences are LNHNV and YYDKDF (reference sequence).